One and the same sample provided the 31 T cell receptor beta chains below, sequenced in a study of blood T cell repertoires in COVID-19. Clones were read by immunoSEQ multiplex PCR, and TCRdb kept only the in-frame ones, dropping some. The sample lists hundreds of thousands of clones; roughly nine tenths were seen once. Sequenced sample: PBMCs or T cells enriched from blood (not recorded which). These receptors were obtained from a woman between 45 and 60 years old who had recovered from COVID-19.

This CDR3 reads CASSLQRQGAGELFF. The CDR3 nucleotides are TGTGCCAGCAGCTTACAACGACAGGGTGCCGGGGAGCTGTTTTTT. The chain carries TRBV7-3 and TRBJ2-2; 7 positions agree with TRBD1. V dropped 2 bases and J dropped 6; count of bases not matched to a gene: 6. The CDR3 extends over 15 amino acids. CDR1 and CDR2 from the germline V gene are SGHTA and FQGTGA.

V is TRBV13 and J is TRBJ1-3; 11 bases agree with TRBD1. This CDR3 has 16 residues. After removal of 4 bases from V and 6 bases from J, the junction contained 8 bases not matched to a gene. Germline loops: CDR1 PRHDT, CDR2 FYEKMQ (reference sequence). CDR3 sequence: CASSSTRDRGINTIYF. In nucleotides, the CDR3 is TGTGCCAGCAGCTCTACCCGGGACAGGGGGATAAACACCATATATTTT. The full variable domain, its missing parts supplied by reference TRBV13 and TRBJ1-3, is AAGVIQSPRHLIKEKRETATLKCYPIPRHDTVYWYQQGPGQDPQFLISFYEKMQSDKGSIPDRFSAQQFSDYHSELNMSSLELGDSALYFCASSSTRDRGINTIYFGEGSWLTVV.

A word on this clone: Germline is not matched at one junction end, which may reflect a read error. The CDR3 DNA reads TGTGCCAGCAGACCCGGACAGGGGGCGTCCCTTTTT. Residues: CASRPGQGASLF. The chain is built from TRBV28 and TRBJ1-1; 11 positions match TRBD1. Germline V gives CDR1 MDHEN, CDR2 SYDVKM. The CDR3 totals 12 residues.

The rearrangement links TRBV27 to TRBJ1-2; weak D call: TRBD1 (5 bases). The CDR3 sequence is 14 residues long. With 7 bases removed from V and 0 bases from J, the gap between germline ends came to 12 bases. Germline V gene lookup returns CDR1 MNHEY and CDR2 SMNVEV (reference sequence). CDR3 in amino acids: CASKGERANYGYTF. CDR3 DNA: TGTGCCAGCAAAGGGGAAAGAGCTAACTATGGCTACACCTTC.

V gene TRBV27 combines with J gene TRBJ2-5; unclear D gene. Germline CDR1 reads MNHEY; CDR2 reads SMNVEV (reference sequence). V was clipped by 7 bases and J by 4 bases, with 19 bases between them. CDR3 length: 15 amino acids. The CDR3 region has the DNA TGTGCCAGCACCTCTAGGCCCCAGCTAAGAGAGACCCAGTACTTC. Translated: CASTSRPQLRETQYF.

The chain couples TRBV6-5 to TRBJ2-3; D perhaps matches TRBD1 (5 bases). The CDR3 has 14 residues. From germline, CDR1 is MNHEY and CDR2 SVGAGI. The V end lost 5 bases, the J end lost 5 bases, and 14 bases lay between the germline ends. CDR3 DNA: TGTGCCAGCAGTACAGGTGGGGCTATAGATACGCAGTATTTT. Its protein product is CASSTGGAIDTQYF.

The J gene is TRBJ2-7, the V gene TRBV6-2 or TRBV6-3; 13 nucleotides align to TRBD2. V gave up 4 bases and J gave up 3 bases; unmatched junction bases: 3. Germline assignment: CDR1 MNHEY and CDR2 SVGEGT. The CDR3 totals 15 residues. The CDR3 coding sequence is TGTGCCAGCAGTTCGGGACTAGCGGGAATCTACGAGCAGTACTTC. This translates into CASSSGLAGIYEQYF.

The CDR3 DNA reads as TGTGCCAGCAGCTTGAGGGACAGGGGGTATCAGCCCCAGCATTTT. It specifies CASSLRDRGYQPQHF. The V call is TRBV5-8, the J call TRBJ1-5; 11 nucleotides agree with TRBD1. CDR1 SGHTS and CDR2 YDEGEE come from the germline V gene. The length of the CDR3 is 15 residues. V was clipped by 1 base and J by 5 bases; unmatched bases: 2.

This clone was seen only once. The chain recombines TRBV7-9 with TRBJ2-3; D ambiguous. The germline CDR1 and CDR2 sequences are SEHNR and FQNEAQ (reference sequence). V was shortened by 8 bases and J by 0 bases, with 15 bases between the two germline ends. This CDR3 has 15 residues. The DNA for the CDR3 is TGTGCCAGCCGGATGCAATCGACTAGCACAGATACGCAGTATTTT. This encodes CASRMQSTSTDTQYF.

The chain combines TRBV3-1 (or the pseudogene TRBV3-2) with TRBJ2-2; 7 bases agree with TRBD1. Germline CDR1 is LGHDT and CDR2 is YNNKEL (reference sequence). V lost 2 bases and J lost 4; bases outside the gene matches: 16. The CDR3 has 19 residues. CDR3 coding DNA: TGTGCCAGCAGCCAATGGCTGGCGGACAGGACCCGCGGCACCGGGGAGCTGTTTTTT. This codes for CASSQWLADRTRGTGELFF.

This sequence joins TRBV2 and TRBJ2-7; D uncertain. The V gene's germline CDR1 is SNHLY and CDR2 FYNNEI. This CDR3 contains 15 residues. Trimming removed 8 bases from V and 1 base from J, with 18 bases in between. The CDR3 DNA reads TGTGCCAGCCGTATAGAGGCCCTAAGATCCTACGAGCAGTACTTC. This gives the protein CASRIEALRSYEQYF.

The chain uses TRBV9 and TRBJ2-1; tentative D call: TRBD2 (5 bases). V was trimmed by 6 bases and J by 3 bases, leaving 16 bases between them. This CDR3 region has 15 residues. Germline-derived CDR1 and CDR2 are SGDLS and YYNGEE. CDR3 nucleotide sequence: TGTGCCAGCAACAGACCGGGATCCCACTACAATGAGCAGTTCTTC. Residues: CASNRPGSHYNEQFF.

The chain combines TRBV28 with TRBJ1-2, with 7 bases that match TRBD1. Germline V CDR1 and CDR2: MDHEN, SYDVKM. The CDR3 totals 12 residues. Trimming took 2 bases from V and 7 from J; bases not matched to a gene: 1. Here the CDR3 DNA reads TGTGCCAGCAGTTTACCAGGGGGTGGCTACACCTTC. It translates to CASSLPGGGYTF.

The chain couples TRBV7-2 to TRBJ2-5; 12 bases map to TRBD2. Germline V gives CDR1 SGHTA, CDR2 FQGNSA. This CDR3 is built from 18 residues. V was clipped by 1 base and J by 6 bases; unmatched bases: 12. CDR3 sequence (DNA): TGTGCCAGCAGCTTAGTGATTGCTAGCGGGAGGGCGTTAAAGACCCAGTACTTC. This encodes CASSLVIASGRALKTQYF. The full variable domain, in which reference TRBV7-2 and TRBJ2-5 provide the parts outside the CDR3, is GAGVSQSPSNKVTEKGKDVELRCDPISGHTALYWYRQSLGQGLEFLIYFQGNSAPDKSGLPSDRFSAERTGGSVSTLTIQRTQQEDSAVYLCASSLVIASGRALKTQYFGPGTRLLVL.

The genes are TRBV12-3 or TRBV12-4 and TRBJ2-7, with D hard to call. Trimming shortened V by 5 bases and J by 7 bases, and 12 bases separated the two germline ends. The CDR3 runs 12 residues. CDR3 DNA sequence: TGTGCCAGCAGTACCGACTTTTTTGAGCAGTACTTC. Amino acids: CASSTDFFEQYF.

The V and J genes are TRBV28 and TRBJ2-7; 8 nucleotides align to TRBD1. The trim removed 6 bases at V and 4 bases at J, leaving 11 bases unmatched. The CDR3 extends over 15 amino acids. Per the germline V gene, CDR1 is MDHEN and CDR2 is SYDVKM. DNA for the CDR3: TGTGCCAGCAGCCGCGGTAGGGACAGGAAATACGAGCAGTACTTC. Protein product: CASSRGRDRKYEQYF.

This chain uses TRBV6-2 or TRBV6-3 with TRBJ1-2; D unresolved. Trimming left V 0 bases short and J 5 bases short, with 19 bases between. Germline CDR1 MNHEY, CDR2 SVGEGT. This CDR3 is built from 17 residues. The CDR3 DNA sequence: TGTGCCAGCAGTTACTCGAATGTGGCCCCGGGGAATTATGGCTACACCTTC. Translated: CASSYSNVAPGNYGYTF.

CDR3 DNA sequence: TGTGCCAGCAGCCATTATAGCGGGAGCTTATCCGGGGAGCTGTTTTTT. This translates into CASSHYSGSLSGELFF. This chain uses TRBV5-6 with TRBJ2-2; the match to TRBD2 covers 9 bases. The CDR3 is 16 residues long. Trimming cost V 4 bases and J 6 bases; bases outside gene matches: 10. Germline CDR1 and CDR2: SGHDT and YYEEEE. Full variable domain (remainder filled in from reference TRBV5-6 and TRBJ2-2): DAGVTQSPTHLIKTRGQQVTLRCSPKSGHDTVSWYQQALGQGPQFIFQYYEEEERQRGNFPDRFSGHQFPNYSSELNVNALLLGDSALYLCASSHYSGSLSGELFFGEGSRLTVL.

This chain joins TRBV24-1 and TRBJ1-5, with 7 nucleotides matching TRBD1. Trimming at V came to 5 bases and at J to 8 bases, leaving 5 bases not matched to a gene. Germline CDR1 and CDR2: KGHDR and SFDVKD. CDR3 length: 13 residues. The CDR3 coding sequence is TGTGCCACCAGTGTGGAGGGGGCAAAGCCCCAGCATTTT. Translated, it gives CATSVEGAKPQHF.

The chain links TRBV19 to TRBJ1-3; no clear D. This CDR3 has 18 residues. The V and J ends lost 3 bases and 3 bases respectively, with 21 bases between them. Germline-derived CDR1 and CDR2 are LNHDA and SQIVND (reference sequence). CDR3: CASSILGQTSDYGNTIYF. CDR3 sequence (DNA): TGTGCCAGTAGTATTTTGGGCCAAACCTCTGACTATGGAAACACCATATATTTT.

This clone was seen a single time. The chain is built from TRBV7-9 and TRBJ1-2; no clear D gene. V dropped 6 bases and J dropped 0 bases, with 8 bases sitting between them. The CDR3 has 13 residues. Germline V lookup: CDR1 SEHNR, CDR2 FQNEAQ (reference sequence). CDR3 sequence: CASRIDTNYGYTF. The CDR3 DNA sequence: TGTGCCAGCAGGATAGACACTAACTATGGCTACACCTTC.

The CDR3 DNA reads TGTGCCAGCAGTTTAGGAGCGGGAGGACTCAATGAGCAGTTCTTC. This gives the protein CASSLGAGGLNEQFF. V is TRBV27 and J is TRBJ2-1, with 9 bases that match TRBD2. CDR1 MNHEY and CDR2 SMNVEV come from the germline V gene (reference sequence). The CDR3 is 15 residues long. V gave up 2 bases and J gave up 6 bases; unmatched junction bases: 5.

The gene calls are TRBV6-6 and TRBJ1-4; TRBD1 agrees at 8 bases. This CDR3 contains 15 residues. The V gene end was trimmed by 5 bases and the J gene end by 3 bases; junction bases not matched to a gene: 5. Germline values: CDR1 MNHNY, CDR2 SVGAGI (reference sequence). The DNA of the CDR3 is TGTGCCAGCAGTAGACAGGGGCAGGCTAATGAAAAACTGTTTTTT. Translating it yields CASSRQGQANEKLFF.

The V gene is TRBV6-8, the J gene TRBJ2-1, with 11 bases that match TRBD2. The CDR3 has 16 amino acids. CDR1 and CDR2 (germline): MNHGY, SAAAGT. The junction had 7 bases not matched to a gene; V was cut back by 9 bases and J by 0 bases. The CDR3 is CASPGLAESSYNEQFF. The CDR3 DNA is TGTGCCAGTCCGGGACTAGCGGAGAGCTCCTACAATGAGCAGTTCTTC.

The rearrangement uses TRBV6-1 and TRBJ2-7, with 14 bases aligning to TRBD2. V shed 3 bases and J 7 bases; nucleotides not matched to a gene: 5. Looked up from germline, CDR1 is MNHNS and CDR2 is SASEGT. CDR3 length equals 15 residues. The CDR3 DNA reads as TGTGCCAGCAGTGACACGGGACTAGCGGGAGTTGAGCAGTACTTC. As protein: CASSDTGLAGVEQYF.

The chain is built from TRBV28 and TRBJ2-7; maybe TRBD2 (5 bases). The germline gives CDR1 MDHEN, CDR2 SYDVKM. With 6 bases removed from V and 7 bases from J, the gap between germline ends came to 16 bases. The CDR3 extends over 13 amino acids. CDR3 coding DNA: TGTGCCAGCAGATGGCGGGTCTCCTCGGAGCAGTACTTC. It specifies CASRWRVSSEQYF.

Details on this clone: The same CDR3 also results from other DNA sequences found in this sample. The chain employs TRBV15 and TRBJ2-7; 7 bases align to TRBD1. There are 14 residues in the CDR3. Losses at the gene ends were 0 bases for V and 4 bases for J; bases not matched to a gene: 3. Germline loops: CDR1 LNHNV, CDR2 YYDKDF (reference sequence). In DNA form, the CDR3 reads TGTGCCACCAGCAGAGACAGGGGGTCTTACGAGCAGTACTTC. Protein: CATSRDRGSYEQYF.

Many counts were recorded for this clone. The J gene is TRBJ1-3, the V gene TRBV19, with a possible D match to TRBD1 (5 bases). V lost 7 bases and J 0 bases, leaving 10 bases between the germline ends. CDR3 length: 14 residues. Germline V CDR1 and CDR2: LNHDA, SQIVND (reference sequence). The CDR3 DNA reads TGTGCCAGTAAAATGACAGACTCTGGAAACACCATATATTTT. It is translated as CASKMTDSGNTIYF.

The rearrangement links TRBV18 to TRBJ2-2; 7 bases map to TRBD1. V lost 3 bases to trimming and J lost 6 bases; unmatched junction nucleotides: 7. The germline V gene encodes CDR1 KGHSH and CDR2 LQKENI. This CDR3 spans 15 amino acids. The CDR3 region has the DNA TGTGCCAGCTCACCCAGGACAGGTGACCCCGGGGAGCTGTTTTTT. This gives the protein CASSPRTGDPGELFF.

This chain connects TRBV27 to TRBJ2-1, with TRBD1 matching 7 bases. V lost 5 bases and J lost 5; bases outside the gene matches: 15. Germline values: CDR1 MNHEY, CDR2 SMNVEV (reference sequence). The CDR3 loop spans 17 amino acids. This CDR3 is CASSPGQISYIHNEQFF. CDR3 coding DNA: TGTGCCAGCAGTCCGGGACAGATCTCCTACATCCACAATGAGCAGTTCTTC.

The chain joins TRBV15 to TRBJ2-3; TRBD2 matches 12 bases. CDR3 size: 17 residues. Trimming removed 2 bases from V and 2 bases from J; junction bases left unmatched: 5. Germline assignment: CDR1 LNHNV and CDR2 YYDKDF (reference sequence). The CDR3 DNA is TGTGCCACCAGCAGAAGAACTAGCGGGAGGAACACAGATACGCAGTATTTT. The encoded protein is CATSRRTSGRNTDTQYF.